Following are 15 T cell receptor beta chains from one sample sequenced in a study of PD-1 blockade in classical Hodgkin lymphoma. Every patient experienced relapse after autologous stem cell transplantation, and brentuximab vedotin exposure varied. Clones were read by immunoSEQ multiplex PCR, and TCRdb kept only the in-frame ones, dropping some. The table records some 40,000 clones, around 80% of them present only once. The sample consisted of peripheral blood mononuclear cells (PBMCs), taken at baseline. All receptors come from a human donor with classical Hodgkin lymphoma.

This clone was recorded a few times. The V gene is TRBV19, the J gene TRBJ2-7; 7 positions agree with TRBD2. This CDR3 is 13 amino acids long. Germline V gene lookup returns CDR1 LNHDA and CDR2 SQIVND (reference sequence). The V and J ends lost 8 bases and 6 bases, in that order; junction bases with no gene match: 10. The CDR3 coding sequence is TGTGCCAGTGGTCGCGGGAGTTTGCGCGAGCAGTACTTC. This codes for CASGRGSLREQYF.

This clone was picked up a small number of times. The chain employs TRBV11-2 and TRBJ2-1; TRBD2 matches 7 bases. The V and J ends lost 5 bases and 0 bases, in that order; junction bases with no gene match: 10. Germline V gene sequence: CDR1 SGHAT, CDR2 FQNNGV. This CDR3 contains 17 residues. The CDR3 DNA reads as TGTGCCAGCAGCCGCGGGAGAGGCTTGCGCTCCTACAATGAGCAGTTCTTC. As protein: CASSRGRGLRSYNEQFF.

The genes are TRBV19 and TRBJ2-1; 10 nucleotides agree with TRBD2. CDR1 is LNHDA, CDR2 SQIVND, per germline (reference sequence). This CDR3 has 16 residues. V lost 5 bases and J lost 6; bases outside the gene matches: 10. The CDR3 sequence is CASSLYSGRLSNEQFF. Here the CDR3 DNA reads TGTGCCAGTAGTCTCTATAGCGGGAGGTTGAGCAATGAGCAGTTCTTC.

This chain joins TRBV6-5 and TRBJ2-7; D is ambiguous. From germline, CDR1 is MNHEY and CDR2 SVGAGI. Deletions cut 5 bases from V and 4 bases from J, with 6 bases between. This CDR3 comprises 11 residues. The CDR3 reads CASSQTYEQYF. CDR3 in DNA: TGTGCCAGCAGTCAAACTTACGAGCAGTACTTC.

A single count supports this clone. The V call is TRBV19, the J call TRBJ1-1; D perhaps matches TRBD1 (6 bases). CDR1 is LNHDA and CDR2 is SQIVND in the germline V gene (reference sequence). V lost 7 bases and J 5 bases, leaving 20 bases between the germline ends. CDR3 size: 15 residues. CDR3 sequence (DNA): TGTGCCAGTACAGACAGGAAAAACGGGGGGACTGAAGCTTTCTTT. Translating gives CASTDRKNGGTEAFF.

This chain connects TRBV7-3 to TRBJ1-1; no firm D call. Trimming cost V 5 bases and J 0 bases, with 13 bases left between them. Germline V CDR1 and CDR2: SGHTA, FQGTGA. This CDR3 spans 15 amino acids. The CDR3 region is CASSPLGRMNTEAFF. The CDR3 DNA sequence: TGTGCCAGCAGCCCACTAGGCCGTATGAACACTGAAGCTTTCTTT.

J is TRBJ1-4 and V is TRBV28; D possibly corresponds to TRBD1 (5 bases). The CDR3 contains 13 residues. V was clipped by 6 bases and J by 10 bases, with 15 bases between them. Per germline, CDR1 MDHEN and CDR2 SYDVKM. CDR3 DNA: TGTGCCAGCAGCCCCGCGGGGCGACGAAAACTGTTTTTT. It codes for CASSPAGRRKLFF.

The rearrangement links TRBV5-1 to TRBJ1-4; D uncertain. V was clipped by 5 bases and J by 5 bases, with 13 bases between them. The CDR3 totals 14 residues. Germline V gene lookup returns CDR1 SGHRS and CDR2 YFSETQ. The CDR3 region has the DNA TGCGCCAGCAGGGGAGCGGGCGGAAATGAAAAACTGTTTTTT. Its protein product is CASRGAGGNEKLFF. Together with reference TRBV5-1 and TRBJ1-4, the CDR3 gives the full variable domain: KAGVTQTPRYLIKTRGQQVTLSCSPISGHRSVSWYQQTPGQGLQFLFEYFSETQRNKGNFPGRFSGRQFSNSRSEMNVSTLELGDSALYLCASRGAGGNEKLFFGSGTQLSVL.

The CDR3 DNA reads TGTGCCAGCAGCCAAGCACCTTTCTCCTACGAGCAGTACTTC. Translated: CASSQAPFSYEQYF. This chain links TRBV14 with TRBJ2-7, with no clear D. The germline V gene has CDR1 SGHDN and CDR2 FVKESK. V lost 1 base to trimming and J lost 0 bases, with 7 bases between them. This CDR3 contains 14 residues.

V usage is TRBV6-6 and J usage is TRBJ1-2; D call uncertain. This CDR3 is 13 amino acids long. Germline V CDR1 and CDR2: MNHNY, SVGAGI (reference sequence). V was clipped by 0 bases and J by 8 bases, with 10 bases between them. The CDR3 here is CASSYSGRGGYTF. The CDR3 nucleotides are TGTGCCAGCAGTTACTCGGGGAGAGGGGGCTACACCTTC.

This clone occurred a few times. The CDR3 sequence: CASLLDEQYF. The CDR3 coding sequence is TGCGCCAGCCTGTTGGACGAGCAGTACTTC. The gene calls are TRBV10-1 and TRBJ2-7, with D unresolved. The CDR3 is 10 residues long. Germline V gene data show CDR1 as WNHNN and CDR2 as SYGVQD (reference sequence). V lost 8 bases, J lost 5 bases, and 7 bases lay in between.

The chain combines TRBV19 with TRBJ2-1, with 9 bases matching TRBD2. The CDR3 consists of 20 residues. Per germline, CDR1 LNHDA and CDR2 SQIVND (reference sequence). With 3 bases clipped from V and 1 base from J, the junction kept 16 bases outside the gene matches. The CDR3 spells CASSIRWIAGEVRSYNEQFF. Written as DNA, the CDR3 is TGTGCCAGTAGTATTCGGTGGATAGCGGGAGAAGTAAGATCCTACAATGAGCAGTTCTTC.

V and J are TRBV5-1 and TRBJ2-7; TRBD1 aligns across 9 bases. The germline CDR1 and CDR2 sequences are SGHRS and YFSETQ. Unmatched junction bases numbered 7, after V lost 3 bases and J lost 6 bases. This CDR3 is 14 amino acids long. This CDR3 reads CASSSTGGSIEQYF. The CDR3, as DNA: TGCGCCAGCAGCTCCACAGGGGGCTCCATCGAGCAGTACTTC.

This rearrangement joins TRBV5-1 to TRBJ2-1, with D perhaps TRBD1 (6 bases). This CDR3 contains 16 residues. Between the trimmed V and J ends, which lost 6 bases and 4 bases, there was a span of 20 bases. CDR1 is SGHRS, CDR2 YFSETQ, per germline. For the CDR3, the DNA is TGCGCCAGCACACGGACAGTCACAGAGGGTTACAATGAGCAGTTCTTC. Translating it yields CASTRTVTEGYNEQFF.

The CDR3 DNA sequence: TGTGCCAGCAGCGTAGGTCTGTGGGGGGATGAGCAGTTCTTC. Its translation is CASSVGLWGDEQFF. The chain couples TRBV9 to TRBJ2-1, with a weak D call TRBD2 (6 bases). Germline V gene data show CDR1 as SGDLS and CDR2 as YYNGEE. This CDR3 is built from 14 residues. V was shortened by 0 bases and J by 8 bases, with 12 bases between the two germline ends.